Following are 16 T cell receptor beta chains from one sample sequenced in a study of regulatory T cells in long-lasting Graves disease. Time point given: newly diagnosed GD, antithyroid drugs for less than 3 months. The authors made the TCR library using RNA they extracted from PBMCs. In building TCR beta libraries, iRepertoire HTBI primers were used together with Arm-PCR of CDR3 regions. TCRdb re-analysed the multiplex PCR reads in MiXCR, keeping a single row per CDR3 protein. The sample gives over 500,000 distinct CDR3 sequences, about 16% of which show up once; under 20% is in the top ten. The sample was also reused in another study, on T cells in Graves' hyperthyroidism and ophthalmopathy.

The source was peripheral blood mononuclear cells (PBMCs), collected at new diagnosis, from a patient treated with antithyroid drugs. Receptors were obtained from a young woman with Graves disease.

V usage is TRBV9 and J usage is TRBJ2-1; tentatively, D is TRBD2 (6 bases). V was pared by 2 bases and J by 7 bases, with 13 bases between. The CDR3 runs to 14 residues. Germline CDR1 and CDR2: SGDLS and YYNGEE. The CDR3 reads CASSVLMEGNEQFF. The CDR3 DNA is TGTGCCAGCAGCGTTTTAATGGAGGGAAATGAGCAGTTCTTC.

V is TRBV14 and J is TRBJ2-5, with no clear D. V shed 0 bases and J shed 2 bases, with 13 bases lying between them. The CDR3 runs to 16 residues. CDR1 and CDR2 from the germline V gene are SGHDN and FVKESK. Here the CDR3 reads CASSQDWYREQETQYF. The CDR3 DNA sequence: TGTGCCAGCAGCCAAGATTGGTACAGAGAGCAAGAGACCCAGTACTTC.

In this sample, this clonotype turned up many times. The rearrangement joins TRBV5-1 to TRBJ2-7; TRBD2 matches at 10 bases. CDR3 length: 16 amino acids. CDR1 is SGHRS, CDR2 YFSETQ, per germline. The junction had 11 bases not matched to a gene; V was cut back by 1 base and J by 7 bases. The CDR3 coding sequence is TGCGCCAGCAGCTTGATAGTGGCTAGCGGGAGAGAGGAGCAGTACTTC. Amino acid sequence: CASSLIVASGREEQYF. Drawing the rest from reference TRBV5-1 and TRBJ2-7, the complete variable domain is KAGVTQTPRYLIKTRGQQVTLSCSPISGHRSVSWYQQTPGQGLQFLFEYFSETQRNKGNFPGRFSGRQFSNSRSEMNVSTLELGDSALYLCASSLIVASGREEQYFGPGTRLTVT.

On this clonotype itself: This likely stems from a read error, as it lies one base from a far larger clone. This chain joins TRBV11-2 and TRBJ2-3; tentatively, D is TRBD2 (5 bases). CDR1 is SGHAT, CDR2 FQNNGV, per germline. This CDR3 is 15 amino acids long. Trimming cost V 6 bases and J 4 bases, with 17 bases left between them. The CDR3 region has the DNA TGTGCCAGCAGTGAGACAACAGTTAGCGCAGATACGCAGTATTTT. This encodes CASSETTVSADTQYF.

This clonotype was detected ten times or more. CDR3 DNA sequence: TGTGCCATTCGCAGGACATATGGCAATCAGCCCCAGCATTTT. Its protein is CAIRRTYGNQPQHF. The gene calls are TRBV28 and TRBJ1-5; TRBD1 is a possible D gene (5 bases). The germline V and J ends were trimmed by 10 bases and 2 bases, with 15 bases remaining between them. Germline CDR1 and CDR2: MDHEN and SYDVKM. This CDR3 region has 14 residues.

This chain joins TRBV6-9 and TRBJ2-3, with 7 nucleotides matching TRBD1. The CDR3 runs 15 residues. Germline V lookup: CDR1 MNHGY, CDR2 SVAAGI. Trimming at V came to 4 bases and at J to 2 bases, leaving 6 bases not matched to a gene. CDR3 protein: CASSSGGMTTDTQYF. The DNA of the CDR3 is TGTGCCAGCAGTTCAGGGGGTATGACCACAGATACGCAGTATTTT.

This clonotype has a count of ten or more. The chain couples TRBV11-2 to TRBJ1-3, with D possibly matching TRBD1 (5 bases). CDR3 length equals 15 residues. Germline CDR1 reads SGHAT; CDR2 reads FQNNGV. With 5 bases removed from V and 1 base from J, the gap between germline ends came to 12 bases. The CDR3 sequence is CASSPGPTSGNTIYF. CDR3 in DNA: TGTGCCAGCAGCCCGGGACCGACTTCTGGAAACACCATATATTTT.

V is TRBV10-3 and J is TRBJ2-4; D possibly corresponds to TRBD2 (6 bases). The V end lost 5 bases, the J end lost 11 bases, and 10 bases lay between the germline ends. The germline V gene has CDR1 ENHRY and CDR2 SYGVKD. CDR3 length: 11 amino acids. CDR3 sequence: CAISTGTLQYF. The CDR3 region has the DNA TGTGCCATCAGTACCGGGACTCTTCAGTACTTC.

The table lists this clonotype with many counts. The CDR3 DNA reads TGTGCCAGCAGTGAAGGGGCTCCGGAGCACGGCGAAAAACTGTTTTTT. This codes for CASSEGAPEHGEKLFF. The chain combines TRBV6-1 with TRBJ1-4, with D hard to call. Trimming cost V 1 base and J 8 bases, with 17 bases left between them. This CDR3 comprises 16 residues. Germline CDR1 and CDR2: MNHNS and SASEGT.

The rearrangement uses TRBV18 and TRBJ2-3; 7 bases align to TRBD1. The CDR3 runs to 16 residues. The ends lost 0 bases at V and 2 bases at J; junction bases unmatched: 5. Germline values: CDR1 KGHSH, CDR2 LQKENI. The CDR3 spells CASSPPRGGPTDTQYF. CDR3 DNA sequence: TGTGCCAGCTCACCACCGAGAGGGGGCCCCACAGATACGCAGTATTTT.

This clonotype was observed many times. The genes are TRBV7-2 and TRBJ2-5; D not resolved. V was trimmed by 5 bases and J by 7 bases, leaving 11 bases between them. Germline V lookup: CDR1 SGHTA, CDR2 FQGNSA. This CDR3 region has 12 residues. CDR3 loop: CASSRAPRTQYF. DNA for the CDR3: TGTGCCAGCAGCCGGGCCCCTAGGACCCAGTACTTC.

The table lists this clonotype with a few counts. The rearrangement links TRBV30 to TRBJ2-3; 13 positions match TRBD2. The junction had 5 bases not matched to a gene; V was cut back by 5 bases and J by 3 bases. CDR3 length equals 15 residues. The germline CDR1 and CDR2 sequences are GTSNPN and SVGIG (reference sequence). The CDR3 spells CAWATTSGRTDTQYF. The CDR3, as DNA: TGTGCCTGGGCGACGACTAGCGGGAGGACAGATACGCAGTATTTT.

This clonotype occurred a few times. The chain is built from TRBV7-6 and TRBJ2-7; D is possibly TRBD1 (5 bases). V lost 1 base and J 3 bases, leaving 10 bases between the germline ends. Germline lookup yields CDR1 SGHVS and CDR2 FNYEAQ. CDR3 length: 14 amino acids. The CDR3 region is CASSLGIGDYEQYF. In DNA, the CDR3 is TGTGCCAGCAGCTTAGGAATAGGGGACTACGAGCAGTACTTC. The complete variable domain, with remaining parts taken from reference TRBV7-6 and TRBJ2-7, reads GAGVSQSPRYKVTKRGQDVALRCDPISGHVSLYWYRQALGQGPEFLTYFNYEAQQDKSGLPNDRFSAERPEGSISTLTIQRTEQRDSAMYRCASSLGIGDYEQYFGPGTRLTVT.

This clonotype was seen a few times. The genes are TRBV20-1 and TRBJ2-7; D is perhaps TRBD2 (6 bases). Germline lookup yields CDR1 DFQATT and CDR2 SNEGSKA (reference sequence). This CDR3 spans 14 amino acids. Deletions cut 4 bases from V and 6 bases from J, with 19 bases between. The CDR3 region has the DNA TGCAGTGCTAATCTGGCGGTCGAAGCGGGCGAGCAGTACTTC. Translation: CSANLAVEAGEQYF.

The chain carries TRBV28 and TRBJ1-2, with 9 bases identical to TRBD1. Germline CDR1 is MDHEN and CDR2 is SYDVKM. The CDR3 runs to 13 residues. Trimming at V came to 7 bases and at J to 8 bases, leaving 8 bases not matched to a gene. The CDR3 reads CASNAGTGRGYTF. The CDR3 DNA is TGTGCCAGCAACGCCGGGACAGGGAGGGGCTACACCTTC.

This clonotype was counted at least ten times. J is TRBJ2-1 and V is TRBV6-1; D gene ambiguous. CDR1 and CDR2 from the germline V gene are MNHNS and SASEGT. The CDR3 runs to 14 residues. V lost 7 bases to trimming and J lost 8 bases, with 18 bases between them. This CDR3 is CASKWTLFLDEQFF. In DNA, the CDR3 is TGTGCCAGCAAATGGACCCTCTTCTTGGATGAGCAGTTCTTC.